This T cell receptor (beta chain) emerged from a study of shared clonotypes between healthy human individuals (dated by TCRdb to the early 2020s). General notes on the study: The cohort included three men and two women between 18 and 49 years of age. Different laboratories and diverse techniques were used to prepare libraries and sequence TCR repertoires, to increase sequencing depth and limit assay-specific biases. Each donor's leukapheresis produced roughly between roughly 0.94 and 9.5 billion PBMCs. For each donor, three plates each were used for CD4 naive and CD4 memory, two plates were used for CD8 naive, and one plate was used for CD8 memory. To estimate repertoire size and how much clonotype sharing occurs between individuals, the study deeply sequenced the blood TCR repertoires of several healthy adults.

Comment on this clone: Which antigen it targets is not known. No per-base quality is available; no much larger clone lies one base away.

Using the deep immunoSEQ assay, TCR CDR3 regions were amplified from genomic DNA by multiplex PCR. Genomic DNA extracted from each cell subset was distributed evenly over all wells of several immunoSEQ 96-well plates, and each plate served as one replicate. For sorted subsets, each replicate PCR was loaded with 200 ng genomic DNA, equivalent to about 30,000 T cell genomes. Purified libraries were quantified with a Qubit 3.0 fluorometer, sized on a Bioanalyzer 2100, and re-quantified with the KAPA Library Quantification kit. Each immunoSEQ 96-well plate was sequenced on its own single-read 150-cycle Illumina NextSeq 550 flow cell. As for the authors' bioinformatics: The immunoSEQ output contained only junctional sequences without quality scores, so filtering could not match that applied to full-length reads. Sequences were annotated with PyIR, a Python wrapper for IgBLAST v1.9, and V/J genes and CDR3 were assigned using IMGT germline references. Reads with weak V/J assignments (E-value above 1e-6), missing CDR3, stop codons, out-of-frame junctions, or ambiguous translated residues were removed. V3J clonotypes were defined as sequences sharing an identical inferred V gene, J gene, and CDR3 amino acid sequence. To compute the percentage overlap between repertoires, the number of shared unique clonotypes was divided by the size of the smaller repertoire. Repertoire richness was assessed with RTK rarefaction, the Chao1 estimator, and Recon v2.1 estimates of unobserved clonotypes. OLGA was used to compute generation probabilities for all TCRbeta clonotypes that the gDNA method yielded from a handful of donors. TCRdb holds this immuneACCESS table with in-frame rearrangements only. Some clones are missing; in checked studies, unresolved V genes explain under half, and the rest has no known cause. Clonal size and the V and J genes are those of that table, whereas D and trimming came from the DNA. This sample lists about 2,500,000 clones; 90% to 95% were detected once. The ten largest make up about 0.13% of the sample.

Healthy HIV-negative adults with no recently reported acute infections or vaccinations were included as donors. All donors were Caucasian adults living in Nashville, Tennessee, USA. CD4+ T cells were enriched through magnetic negative selection, after which naive cells were positively selected on CD45RA and the remaining negative fraction served as the memory subset. After blood collection by leukapheresis, PBMCs were isolated using Ficoll-Histopaque density gradient centrifugation and then cryopreserved in the vapor phase of liquid nitrogen. Analytical flow cytometry was used to check the purity and quantity of each magnetically sorted T cell population. Each sorted fraction had its genomic DNA isolated and then quantified by UV absorbance on a Nanodrop 2000c. CDR1 and CDR2 are read off the germline V gene as MNHEY and SVGAGI. There are 13 amino acids in the CDR3, from cysteine to phenylalanine inclusive. Kept here is only the CDR3 DNA, which spans 39 bases and is read in frame from base 1. V loses 7 bases of germline sequence and J loses 7 bases, and the interval between the two ends is 16 bases.

Study-level results and caveats: Even with the large sequencing depth, rarefaction of the sorted-subset datasets indicated that sequencing was incomplete. Larger estimated clonotype richness was generally found for naive subsets than for memory subsets. Only blood was sampled, and tissue TCR repertoires likely differ from those in blood. Approximately 4.8% of naive CD4, 3.5% of naive CD8, roughly 2.4% of memory CD4, and roughly 0.4% of memory CD8 clonotypes were shared across several donors. Pairwise subsampling led to the expectation that sequencing depth would affect the degree of clonotype sharing among donors. Compared with non-shared clonotypes, clonotypes shared by all four sorted-subset donors had higher generation probabilities. Because the study included a small number of donors, the genetic and exposure-history diversity represented was limited.

Specimen: naive CD4+ T cells sorted from blood. The cell subset or site label here, explained by the study, means: CD45RA+ positively selected. This receptor was obtained from a man aged 18 to 29 in good health. The rearranged chain carries TRBV6-5 and TRBJ1-2, with no confident D gene call. The DNA sequence reads TGTGCCAGCATTAATCCGGGTTTCGGTGGCTACACCTTC. It codes for CASINPGFGGYTF.